Following are 31 T cell receptor beta chains from one sample sequenced in a study of shared clonotypes between healthy human individuals. Assay: immunoSEQ multiplex PCR; the TCRdb copy retains only in-frame clones and omits some. Among fewer than 850,000 clones listed, 90% were seen once. Sequences were obtained from memory CD8+ T cells from PBMCs. Subset noted: CD45RO+ cells pooled with CCR7-negative TemRA cells. These receptors were taken from a man between 18 and 29 years old in good health. Some clones in this sample may be carry-over from other donors' samples.

The rearrangement links TRBV11-2 to TRBJ2-7; D remains ambiguous. CDR1 and CDR2 from the germline V gene are SGHAT and FQNNGV. The V gene lost 2 bases and the J gene lost 3 bases, with 5 bases spanning the gap. This CDR3 has 12 residues. This CDR3 reads CASSLSYYEQYF. CDR3 in DNA: TGTGCCAGCAGCTTAAGTTACTACGAGCAGTACTTC.

The chain couples TRBV6-5 to TRBJ2-1; 9 nucleotides agree with TRBD2. The length of the CDR3 is 15 residues. The trim removed 1 base at V and 8 bases at J, leaving 6 bases unmatched. Germline values: CDR1 MNHEY, CDR2 SVGAGI. DNA of the CDR3: TGTGCCAGCAGTTACTATAGCGGGAGAAGCGATGAGCAGTTCTTC. Residues: CASSYYSGRSDEQFF.

The chain carries TRBV21-1 and TRBJ2-7; TRBD1 is the table's D call and was not checked against the DNA. TRBV21-1 is flagged as a pseudogene. This CDR3 spans 16 amino acids. CDR3 in DNA: TGTGCCAGCAGCAAAGAGGGACAGAAATCCACCTACGAGCAGTACTTC. Amino acids: CASSKEGQKSTYEQYF.

In nucleotides, the CDR3 is TGTGCCAGTAGGCTGACAGGGATGAGAGGCTACACCTTC. It is translated as CASRLTGMRGYTF. This chain uses TRBV19 with TRBJ1-2; 7 bases line up with TRBD1. Per germline, CDR1 LNHDA and CDR2 SQIVND (reference sequence). The CDR3 spans 13 residues. Trimming took 6 bases from V and 8 from J; bases not matched to a gene: 9.

This rearrangement joins TRBV4-2 to TRBJ2-7; D is perhaps TRBD2 (5 bases). Germline V gene data show CDR1 as LGHNA and CDR2 as YNFKEQ. The V end was cut by 1 base, the J end by 3 bases, with 7 bases between. The CDR3 contains 13 residues. CDR3 loop: CASSQGTFYEQYF. The CDR3 bases are TGTGCCAGCAGCCAAGGGACTTTCTACGAGCAGTACTTC.

The rearrangement links TRBV6-1 to TRBJ2-7; 8 nucleotides match TRBD1. This CDR3 is built from 15 residues. From germline, CDR1 is MNHNS and CDR2 SASEGT. V lost 2 bases and J lost 5; bases outside the gene matches: 8. Here the CDR3 reads CASSEFRGPTDEQYF. Written as DNA, the CDR3 is TGTGCCAGCAGTGAATTCAGGGGGCCAACCGACGAGCAGTACTTC.

The rearrangement joins TRBV5-1 to TRBJ2-7; D call uncertain. Per the germline V gene, CDR1 is SGHRS and CDR2 is YFSETQ. The CDR3 sequence is 15 residues long. Trimming removed 3 bases from V and 3 bases from J, with 16 bases in between. CDR3 DNA sequence: TGCGCCAGCAGCTCGGGTTGGACGGCAGACTACGAGCAGTACTTC. Protein: CASSSGWTADYEQYF.

Of note for this clone: This CDR3 is also generated by other DNA sequences in the sample. The V call is TRBV6-5, the J call TRBJ2-2, with D perhaps matching TRBD1 (5 bases). Germline V gene sequence: CDR1 MNHEY, CDR2 SVGAGI. The CDR3 has 13 residues. Trimming removed 2 bases at V and 6 bases at J, with 7 bases between. This CDR3 is CASSYRGSGELFF. For the CDR3, the DNA is TGTGCCAGCAGTTACAGGGGATCCGGGGAGCTGTTTTTT.

The genes are TRBV7-9 and TRBJ1-2; D remains unclear. V lost 2 bases and J lost 3, with 4 bases in between. The length of the CDR3 is 12 residues. Germline V lookup: CDR1 SEHNR, CDR2 FQNEAQ (reference sequence). This chain's CDR3 is CASSLLDYGYTF. The CDR3 nucleotides are TGTGCCAGCAGCTTACTAGACTATGGCTACACCTTC.

The rearrangement joins TRBV27 to TRBJ2-1; TRBD2 is a possible D gene (6 bases). Trimming removed 5 bases from V and 3 bases from J, with 11 bases in between. Germline values: CDR1 MNHEY, CDR2 SMNVEV (reference sequence). The CDR3 loop spans 14 amino acids. This CDR3 reads CASSTLANYNEQFF. The CDR3 region has the DNA TGTGCCAGCAGTACTCTAGCGAACTACAATGAGCAGTTCTTC.

This clone appeared once. The V and J genes are TRBV27 and TRBJ2-3, with D possibly called TRBD1 or TRBD2 (5 bases each). V was shortened by 7 bases and J by 0 bases, with 23 bases between the two germline ends. Germline V gene data show CDR1 as MNHEY and CDR2 as SMNVEV (reference sequence). The length of the CDR3 is 18 residues. CDR3 nucleotides: TGTGCCAGCAACGGGAAGACCGGGGCCCCCTCTAGCACAGATACGCAGTATTTT. Amino acid sequence: CASNGKTGAPSSTDTQYF.

A single count supports this clone. The J gene is TRBJ2-7, the V gene TRBV11-2; D unresolved. The CDR3 length is 12 residues. The germline V and J ends were trimmed by 3 bases and 7 bases, with 10 bases remaining between them. CDR1 and CDR2 from the germline V gene are SGHAT and FQNNGV. This chain's CDR3 is CASSLVGREQYF. As DNA, the CDR3 is TGTGCCAGCAGCTTGGTAGGGCGAGAGCAGTACTTC.

The rearrangement joins TRBV9 to TRBJ1-2, with D uncertain. Germline assignment: CDR1 SGDLS and CDR2 YYNGEE. This CDR3 contains 15 residues. Trimming removed 5 bases from V and 5 bases from J, with 19 bases in between. In DNA, the CDR3 is TGTGCCAGCAGTGATAGCGGCACGGTTGGTTATGGCTACACCTTC. This sequence encodes CASSDSGTVGYGYTF. Full variable domain (rest looked up from reference TRBV9 and TRBJ1-2): DSGVTQTPKHLITATGQRVTLRCSPRSGDLSVYWYQQSLDQGLQFLIQYYNGEERAKGNILERFSAQQFPDLHSELNLSSLELGDSALYFCASSDSGTVGYGYTFGSGTRLTVV.

About this clone: Different DNA sequences within this sample yield the same CDR3. The gene calls are TRBV27 and TRBJ2-1, with TRBD1 as a possible D gene (6 bases). The CDR3 spans 13 residues. V lost 3 bases to trimming and J lost 4 bases, with 7 bases between them. Germline CDR1 is MNHEY and CDR2 is SMNVEV (reference sequence). The CDR3: CASSLGAYNEQFF. CDR3 coding DNA: TGTGCCAGCAGTTTGGGGGCTTACAATGAGCAGTTCTTC.

The gene calls are TRBV18 and TRBJ2-1, with 7 bases fitting TRBD2. Per germline, CDR1 KGHSH and CDR2 LQKENI. With V trimmed by 3 bases and J by 13 bases, 9 bases remained unmatched. This CDR3 is 13 amino acids long. The CDR3 spells CASSPGHSGSQFF. DNA of the CDR3: TGTGCCAGCTCACCGGGTCATAGCGGGTCCCAGTTCTTC.

The CDR3 sequence: CASSAFGGYEQYF. CDR3 in DNA: TGTGCCAGCAGCGCCTTCGGAGGCTACGAGCAGTACTTC. The chain employs TRBV9 and TRBJ2-7, with D tentatively TRBD2 (5 bases). V was trimmed by 3 bases and J by 3 bases, leaving 10 bases between them. The CDR3 is 13 residues long. Looked up from germline, CDR1 is SGDLS and CDR2 is YYNGEE.

The chain carries TRBV5-1 and TRBJ2-1; no definite D call. V shed 2 bases and J shed 6 bases, with 6 bases lying between them. CDR1 and CDR2 from the germline V gene are SGHRS and YFSETQ. The CDR3 length is 12 residues. Written as DNA, the CDR3 is TGCGCCAGCAGCTTAGACCTCAATGAGCAGTTCTTC. Its protein product is CASSLDLNEQFF.

V and J are TRBV5-8 and TRBJ2-7, with unresolved D. This CDR3 spans 14 amino acids. Trimming stripped 0 bases from V and 7 bases from J, with 14 bases between. The V gene's germline CDR1 is SGHTS and CDR2 YDEGEE. The CDR3 DNA is TGTGCCAGCAGCTTGGGGGCGCAGTACTCTGAGCAGTACTTC. Its protein is CASSLGAQYSEQYF.

V gene TRBV2 combines with J gene TRBJ1-1; TRBD1 aligns across 9 bases. Germline V CDR1 and CDR2: SNHLY, FYNNEI. The CDR3 runs to 15 residues. V shed 6 bases, J shed 7 bases, and the junction held 12 bases outside the gene matches. CDR3 DNA sequence: TGTGCCAGCAGAGACTCCCGGGACAGGGTTCTTGAAGCTTTCTTT. Residues: CASRDSRDRVLEAFF.

The rearrangement links TRBV19 to TRBJ2-7, with D possibly being TRBD2 (6 bases). CDR3 length: 14 amino acids. V was trimmed by 4 bases and J by 7 bases, leaving 17 bases between them. Germline assignment: CDR1 LNHDA and CDR2 SQIVND (reference sequence). The CDR3 bases are TGTGCCAGTAGTAGGGCCACCATCCGGGAGGAGCAGTACTTC. Translating it yields CASSRATIREEQYF.

Notes on this clone: This specimen includes other DNA sequences encoding the same CDR3. This rearrangement joins TRBV12-5 to TRBJ2-7; D is ambiguous. The germline V gene has CDR1 LGHNT and CDR2 FRNRAP. This CDR3 has 12 residues. V gave up 3 bases and J gave up 4 bases, with 7 bases separating them. The CDR3 sequence is CASGLGRYEQYF. CDR3 coding DNA: TGTGCTAGTGGTTTAGGACGATACGAGCAGTACTTC.

The genes are TRBV6-5 and TRBJ2-2; perhaps TRBD2 as D (6 bases). V lost 6 bases and J lost 4, with 15 bases in between. Germline-derived CDR1 and CDR2 are MNHEY and SVGAGI. CDR3 size: 15 residues. In DNA, the CDR3 is TGTGCCAGCAGAGATTGGGACTTCCCCACCGGGGAGCTGTTTTTT. Protein sequence: CASRDWDFPTGELFF.

The chain recombines TRBV6-4 with TRBJ2-1; 13 bases match TRBD2. Germline CDR1 is MRHNA and CDR2 is SNTAGT. Trimming at V came to 2 bases and at J to 6 bases, leaving 10 bases not matched to a gene. CDR3 length: 18 residues. The CDR3 bases are TGTGCCAGCAGTGACCCCAGCTCCGGACTAGCGGGGGTCAATGAGCAGTTCTTC. It encodes CASSDPSSGLAGVNEQFF.

This chain links TRBV5-8 with TRBJ1-5; D is possibly TRBD1 (5 bases). Deletions cut 6 bases from V and 6 bases from J, with 16 bases between. The CDR3 extends over 14 amino acids. CDR1 is SGHTS, CDR2 YDEGEE, per germline. The CDR3 DNA is TGTGCCAGCACCCTGCGTCGGGGACGTCAGCCCCAGCATTTT. Protein sequence: CASTLRRGRQPQHF.

The gene calls are TRBV6-5 and TRBJ1-1; D is unclear. This CDR3 spans 13 amino acids. The V gene lost 0 bases and the J gene lost 7 bases, with 9 bases spanning the gap. From germline, CDR1 is MNHEY and CDR2 SVGAGI. CDR3 DNA: TGTGCCAGCAGTTACTCTGAGAGACTTGAAGCTTTCTTT. The encoded protein is CASSYSERLEAFF.

The rearrangement uses TRBV7-6 and TRBJ1-1, with D perhaps matching TRBD1 (6 bases). Germline CDR1 reads SGHVS; CDR2 reads FNYEAQ. Between the trimmed V and J ends, which lost 5 bases and 3 bases, there was a span of 10 bases. The CDR3 is 13 residues long. CDR3 bases: TGTGCCAGCAGCGCGTACAGGGACACTGAAGCTTTCTTT. Translated, it gives CASSAYRDTEAFF.

V gene TRBV7-6 combines with J gene TRBJ2-2; D is perhaps TRBD1 or TRBD2 (5 bases each). The CDR3 is 12 residues long. The germline V gene encodes CDR1 SGHVS and CDR2 FNYEAQ. The V and J ends lost 6 bases and 6 bases respectively, with 8 bases between them. DNA of the CDR3: TGTGCCAGCAGAGAGGGGTCCGGGGAGCTGTTTTTT. It encodes CASREGSGELFF.

The chain recombines TRBV7-2 with TRBJ1-3, with D possibly TRBD1 on 5 matching bases. This CDR3 is built from 17 residues. Trimming removed 5 bases at V and 9 bases at J, with 26 bases between. Germline CDR1 reads SGHTA; CDR2 reads FQGNSA. The CDR3 DNA follows: TGTGCCAGCAGCACACCGCCGGACATCCCTTGGTTTGGCACCATATATTTT. It codes for CASSTPPDIPWFGTIYF.

This rearrangement joins TRBV5-4 to TRBJ2-7, with 7 bases lining up with TRBD2. With V trimmed by 0 bases and J by 3 bases, 6 bases remained unmatched. Germline assignment: CDR1 SGHNT and CDR2 YYREEE (reference sequence). This CDR3 has 15 amino acids. This CDR3 is CASSLGTSRGYEQYF. In nucleotides, the CDR3 is TGTGCCAGCAGCTTGGGGACTAGTCGAGGCTACGAGCAGTACTTC.

The chain is built from TRBV28 and TRBJ2-1, with a weak D call TRBD1 (6 bases). Germline CDR1 is MDHEN and CDR2 is SYDVKM. The CDR3 is 13 residues long. With 5 bases removed from V and 4 bases from J, the gap between germline ends came to 9 bases. The CDR3 DNA sequence: TGTGCCAGCAGTCCCGGACAGTACAATGAGCAGTTCTTC. Encoded protein: CASSPGQYNEQFF. The full variable domain, in which reference TRBV28 and TRBJ2-1 provide the parts outside the CDR3, is DVKVTQSSRYLVKRTGEKVFLECVQDMDHENMFWYRQDPGLGLRLIYFSYDVKMKEKGDIPEGYSVSREKKERFSLILESASTNQTSMYLCASSPGQYNEQFFGPGTRLTVL.

This clone showed up just once. The chain couples TRBV19 to TRBJ2-1; no clear D. The CDR3 spans 15 residues. CDR1 LNHDA and CDR2 SQIVND come from the germline V gene (reference sequence). Trimming took 1 base from V and 0 from J, leaving 7 bases between them. The CDR3 region is CASSIVWGSYNEQFF. CDR3 nucleotides: TGTGCCAGTAGTATAGTTTGGGGCTCCTACAATGAGCAGTTCTTC.